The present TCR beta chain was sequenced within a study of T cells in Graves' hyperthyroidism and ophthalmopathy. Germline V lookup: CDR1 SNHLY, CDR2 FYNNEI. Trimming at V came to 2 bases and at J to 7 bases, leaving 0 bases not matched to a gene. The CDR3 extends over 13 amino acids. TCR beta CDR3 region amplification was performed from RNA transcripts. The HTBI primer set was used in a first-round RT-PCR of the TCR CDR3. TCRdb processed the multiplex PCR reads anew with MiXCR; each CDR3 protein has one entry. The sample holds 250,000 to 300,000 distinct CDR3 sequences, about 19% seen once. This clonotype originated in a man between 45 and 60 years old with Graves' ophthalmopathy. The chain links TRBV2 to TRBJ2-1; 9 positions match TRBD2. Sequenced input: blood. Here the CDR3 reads CASSELAGNEQFF. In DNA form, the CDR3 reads TGTGCCAGCAGTGAACTAGCGGGGAATGAGCAGTTCTTC. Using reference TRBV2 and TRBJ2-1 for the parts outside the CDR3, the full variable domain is EPEVTQTPSHQVTQMGQEVILRCVPISNHLYFYWYRQILGQKVEFLVSFYNNEISEKSEIFDDQFSVERPDGSNFTLKIRSTKLEDSAMYFCASSELAGNEQFFGPGTRLTVL.